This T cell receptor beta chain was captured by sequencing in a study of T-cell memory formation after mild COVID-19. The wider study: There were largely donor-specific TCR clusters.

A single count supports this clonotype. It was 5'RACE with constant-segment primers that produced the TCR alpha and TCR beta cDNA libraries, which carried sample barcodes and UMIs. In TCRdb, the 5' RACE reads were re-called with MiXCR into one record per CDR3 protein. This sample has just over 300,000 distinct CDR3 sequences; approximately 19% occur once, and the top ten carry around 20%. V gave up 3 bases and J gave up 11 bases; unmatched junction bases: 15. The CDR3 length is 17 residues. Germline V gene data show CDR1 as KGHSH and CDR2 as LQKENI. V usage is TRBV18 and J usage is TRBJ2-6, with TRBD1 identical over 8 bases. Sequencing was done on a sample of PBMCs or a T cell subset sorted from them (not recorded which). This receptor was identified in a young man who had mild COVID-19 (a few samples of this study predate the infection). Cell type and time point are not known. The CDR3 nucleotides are TGTGCCAGCTCACCCAGGACAGGGACTGGAATCCTCTACGTCCTGACTTTC. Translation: CASSPRTGTGILYVLTF.